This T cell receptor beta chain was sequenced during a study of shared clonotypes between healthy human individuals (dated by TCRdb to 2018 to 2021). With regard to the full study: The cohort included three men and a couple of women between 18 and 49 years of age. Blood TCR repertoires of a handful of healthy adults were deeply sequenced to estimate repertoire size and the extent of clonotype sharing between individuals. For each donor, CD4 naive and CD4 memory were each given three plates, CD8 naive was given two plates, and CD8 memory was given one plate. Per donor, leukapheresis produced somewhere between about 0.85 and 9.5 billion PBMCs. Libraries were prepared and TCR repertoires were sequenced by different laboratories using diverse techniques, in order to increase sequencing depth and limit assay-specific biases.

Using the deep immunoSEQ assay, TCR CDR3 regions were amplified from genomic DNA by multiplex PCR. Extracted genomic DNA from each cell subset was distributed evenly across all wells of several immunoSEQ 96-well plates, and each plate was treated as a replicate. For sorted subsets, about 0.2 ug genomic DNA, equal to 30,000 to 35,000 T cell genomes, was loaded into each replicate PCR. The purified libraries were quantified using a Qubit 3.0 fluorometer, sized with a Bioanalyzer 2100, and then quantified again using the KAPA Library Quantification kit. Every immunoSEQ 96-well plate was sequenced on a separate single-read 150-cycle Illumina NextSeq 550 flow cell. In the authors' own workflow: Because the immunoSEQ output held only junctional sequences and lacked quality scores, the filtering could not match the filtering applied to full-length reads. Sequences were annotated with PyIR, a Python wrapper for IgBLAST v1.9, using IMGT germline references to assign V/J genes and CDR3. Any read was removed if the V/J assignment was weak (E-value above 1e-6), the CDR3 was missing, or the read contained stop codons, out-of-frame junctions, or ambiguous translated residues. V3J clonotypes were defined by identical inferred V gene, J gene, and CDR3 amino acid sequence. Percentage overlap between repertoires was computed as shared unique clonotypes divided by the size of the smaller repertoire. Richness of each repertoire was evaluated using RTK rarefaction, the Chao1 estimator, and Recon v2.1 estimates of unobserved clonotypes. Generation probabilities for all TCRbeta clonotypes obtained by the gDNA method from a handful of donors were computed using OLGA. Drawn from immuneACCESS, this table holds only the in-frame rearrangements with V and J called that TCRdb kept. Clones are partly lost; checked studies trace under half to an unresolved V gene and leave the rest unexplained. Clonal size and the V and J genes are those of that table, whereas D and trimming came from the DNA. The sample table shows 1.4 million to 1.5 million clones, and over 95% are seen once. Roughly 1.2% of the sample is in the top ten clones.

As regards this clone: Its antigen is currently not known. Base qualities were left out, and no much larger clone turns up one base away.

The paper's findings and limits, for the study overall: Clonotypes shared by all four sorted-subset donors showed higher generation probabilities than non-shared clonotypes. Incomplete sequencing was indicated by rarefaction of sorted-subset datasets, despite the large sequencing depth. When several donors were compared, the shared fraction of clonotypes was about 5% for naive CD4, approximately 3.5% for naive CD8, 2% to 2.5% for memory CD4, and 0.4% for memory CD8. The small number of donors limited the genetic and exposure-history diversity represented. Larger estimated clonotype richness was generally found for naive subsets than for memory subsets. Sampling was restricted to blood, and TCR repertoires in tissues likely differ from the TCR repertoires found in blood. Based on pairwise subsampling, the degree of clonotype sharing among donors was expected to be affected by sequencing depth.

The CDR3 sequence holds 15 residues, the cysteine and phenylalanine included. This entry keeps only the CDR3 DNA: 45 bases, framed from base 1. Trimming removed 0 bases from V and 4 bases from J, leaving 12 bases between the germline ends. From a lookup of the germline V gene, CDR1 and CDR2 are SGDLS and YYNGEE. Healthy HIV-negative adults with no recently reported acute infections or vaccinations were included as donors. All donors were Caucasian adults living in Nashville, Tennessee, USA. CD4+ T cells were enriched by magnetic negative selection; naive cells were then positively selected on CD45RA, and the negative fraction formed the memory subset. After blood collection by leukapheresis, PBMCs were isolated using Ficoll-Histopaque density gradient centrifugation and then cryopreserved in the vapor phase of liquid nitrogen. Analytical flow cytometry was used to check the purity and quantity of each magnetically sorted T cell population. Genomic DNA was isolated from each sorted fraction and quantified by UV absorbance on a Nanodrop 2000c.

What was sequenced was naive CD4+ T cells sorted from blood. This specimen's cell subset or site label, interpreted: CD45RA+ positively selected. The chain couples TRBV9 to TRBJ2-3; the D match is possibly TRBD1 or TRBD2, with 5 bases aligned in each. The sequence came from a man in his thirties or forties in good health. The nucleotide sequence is TGTGCCAGCAGCGTAGCGGGAAGGGGTCCAGATACGCAGTATTTT. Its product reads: CASSVAGRGPDTQYF.